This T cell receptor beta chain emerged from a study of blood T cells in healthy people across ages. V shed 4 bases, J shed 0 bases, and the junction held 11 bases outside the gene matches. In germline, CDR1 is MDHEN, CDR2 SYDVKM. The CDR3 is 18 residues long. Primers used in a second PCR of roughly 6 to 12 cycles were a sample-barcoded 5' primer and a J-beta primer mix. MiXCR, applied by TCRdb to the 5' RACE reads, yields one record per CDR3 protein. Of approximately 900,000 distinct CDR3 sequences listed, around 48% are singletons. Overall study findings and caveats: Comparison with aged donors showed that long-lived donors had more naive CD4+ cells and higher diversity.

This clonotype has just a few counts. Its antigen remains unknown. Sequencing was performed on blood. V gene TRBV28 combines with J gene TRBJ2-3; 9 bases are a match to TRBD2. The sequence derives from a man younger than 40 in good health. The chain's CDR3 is CASSSRRLAAFSTDTQYF. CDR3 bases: TGTGCCAGCAGTTCCCGTCGACTAGCGGCCTTTAGCACAGATACGCAGTATTTT.